These T cell receptor beta chains were read from a single sample in a study of cytomegalovirus exposure and HLA in healthy donors. The protocol was immunoSEQ multiplex PCR, while the TCRdb copy is restricted to in-frame clones and leaves out a portion. This sample carries 200,000 to 250,000 clones, over 75% of them seen once, and the ten largest clones take 0.22%. Material for sequencing was PBMCs. The source of these receptors is a girl aged 2-15 years in good health and CMV-seronegative. Each CDR3 is given with its conserved first and last residue. A D gene is named only where the DNA matches it firmly. Only part of the rows carry a size: once, few, many, or a class if the clone is expanded.

D gene: TRBD1
J gene: TRBJ1-1
V gene: TRBV18
clone size: -
CDR3 DNA: TGTGCCAGCTCACCGCCGACAGGGGGGAAGGTTGAAGCTTTCTTT
CDR3 protein: CASSPPTGGKVEAFF

D gene: TRBD2
J gene: TRBJ2-3
V gene: TRBV19
clone size: -
CDR3 DNA: TGTGCCAGTACCCGCCGGACTAGCGGGGGGCGCAGCACAGATACGCAGTATTTT
CDR3 protein: CASTRRTSGGRSTDTQYF

D gene: -
J gene: TRBJ1-5
V gene: TRBV6-1
clone size: -
CDR3 DNA: TGTGCCAGCAGTGATGGAGGGAGGAGCAATCAGCCCCAGCATTTT
CDR3 protein: CASSDGGRSNQPQHF

D gene: -
J gene: TRBJ1-2
V gene: TRBV13
clone size: once
CDR3 DNA: TGTGCCAGCAGCTCGCAGGGGTCCCCTAACTATGGCTACACCTTC
CDR3 protein: CASSSQGSPNYGYTF

D gene: -
J gene: TRBJ2-7
V gene: TRBV7-3
clone size: -
CDR3 DNA: TGTGCCAGCAGCTTAACGCCGGGGGCCTACGAGCAGTACTTC
CDR3 protein: CASSLTPGAYEQYF

D gene: -
J gene: TRBJ1-1
V gene: TRBV15
clone size: few
CDR3 DNA: TGTGCCACCAGCAGAGGAGTGAGGGAGGATTTGAGGAACACTGAAGCTTTCTTT
CDR3 protein: CATSRGVREDLRNTEAFF

D gene: -
J gene: TRBJ2-3
V gene: TRBV2
clone size: -
CDR3 DNA: TGTGCCAGCAGTGAGGCCAGGGCTAGCACAGATACGCAGTATTTT
CDR3 protein: CASSEARASTDTQYF

D gene: TRBD1
J gene: TRBJ2-7
V gene: TRBV10-1
clone size: -
CDR3 DNA: TGCGCCAGCAGTGCCGGGACAGCCTACGAGCAGTACTTC
CDR3 protein: CASSAGTAYEQYF

D gene: -
J gene: TRBJ1-1
V gene: TRBV27
clone size: -
CDR3 DNA: TGTGCCAGCAGTTTATCGGGCCGTATGAACACTGAAGCTTTCTTT
CDR3 protein: CASSLSGRMNTEAFF

D gene: -
J gene: TRBJ2-7
V gene: TRBV9
clone size: -
CDR3 DNA: TGTGCCAGCAGCGTAGGTCCGCGATTGGGAGAGACGGTCGAGCAGTACTTC
CDR3 protein: CASSVGPRLGETVEQYF

D gene: -
J gene: TRBJ2-6
V gene: TRBV7-9
clone size: -
CDR3 DNA: TGTGCCAGCAGCTTGGTACCGGGCTCTGGGGCCAACGTCCTGACTTTC
CDR3 protein: CASSLVPGSGANVLTF

D gene: -
J gene: TRBJ2-4
V gene: TRBV5-6
clone size: -
CDR3 DNA: TGTGCCAGCAGCCCCCTAGCCAAAAACATTCAGTACTTC
CDR3 protein: CASSPLAKNIQYF

D gene: -
J gene: TRBJ2-7
V gene: TRBV9
clone size: -
CDR3 DNA: TGTGCCAGCAGCGTAGGCAGAGGCTACTACGAGCAGTACTTC
CDR3 protein: CASSVGRGYYEQYF

D gene: TRBD1
J gene: TRBJ2-5
V gene: TRBV5-1
clone size: -
CDR3 DNA: TGCGCCAGCAGCTTGGCCGGGACAGCACGTCCGGAGACCCAGTACTTC
CDR3 protein: CASSLAGTARPETQYF